This T cell receptor (beta chain) was recovered during a study of early T cells in non-severe SARS-CoV-2 infection. The wider study: Unsorted whole blood bulk RNA was sequenced, with unpaired chains.

The protocol attached unique molecular identifiers to individual cDNA molecules. One entry per CDR3 protein results from TCRdb running MiXCR on the 5' RACE reads. The sample includes about 30,000 distinct CDR3 sequences, about 5% of them seen just once. This clonotype was counted a few times. Losses at the gene ends were 5 bases for V and 8 bases for J; bases not matched to a gene: 15. This CDR3 has 17 residues. Looked up from germline, CDR1 is KGHDR and CDR2 is SFDVKD. Sequenced: whole blood. This sequence originates from an adult who was a healthcare worker with PCR-confirmed SARS-CoV-2 infection or an uninfected control (not recorded which). The chain carries TRBV24-1 and TRBJ2-1; 9 bases match TRBD1. The CDR3 DNA reads TGTGCCACCAGTGTCCAACCCTCCTCCCGGACAGGGGATGAGCAGTTCTTC. It is translated as CATSVQPSSRTGDEQFF.